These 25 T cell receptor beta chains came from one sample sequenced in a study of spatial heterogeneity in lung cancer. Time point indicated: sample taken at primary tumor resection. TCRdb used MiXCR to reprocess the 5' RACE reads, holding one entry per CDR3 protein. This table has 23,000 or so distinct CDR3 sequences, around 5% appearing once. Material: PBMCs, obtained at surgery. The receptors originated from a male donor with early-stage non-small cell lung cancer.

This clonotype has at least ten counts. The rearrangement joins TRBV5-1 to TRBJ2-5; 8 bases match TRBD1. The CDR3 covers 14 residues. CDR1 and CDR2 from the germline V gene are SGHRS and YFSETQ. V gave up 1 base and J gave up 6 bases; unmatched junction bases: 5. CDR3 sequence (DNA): TGCGCCAGCAGCTTGTCAGACAGGGGAAAGACCCAGTACTTC. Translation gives CASSLSDRGKTQYF. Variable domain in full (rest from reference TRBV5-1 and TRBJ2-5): KAGVTQTPRYLIKTRGQQVTLSCSPISGHRSVSWYQQTPGQGLQFLFEYFSETQRNKGNFPGRFSGRQFSNSRSEMNVSTLELGDSALYLCASSLSDRGKTQYFGPGTRLLVL.

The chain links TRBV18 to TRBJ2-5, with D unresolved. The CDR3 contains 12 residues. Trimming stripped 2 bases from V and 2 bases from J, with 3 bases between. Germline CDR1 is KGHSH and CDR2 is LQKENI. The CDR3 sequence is CASSPRQETQYF. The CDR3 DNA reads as TGTGCCAGCTCACCAAGGCAAGAGACCCAGTACTTC. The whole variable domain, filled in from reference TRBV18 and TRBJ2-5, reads NAGVMQNPRHLVRRRGQEARLRCSPMKGHSHVYWYRQLPEEGLKFMVYLQKENIIDESGMPKERFSAEFPKEGPSILRIQQVVRGDSAAYFCASSPRQETQYFGPGTRLLVL.

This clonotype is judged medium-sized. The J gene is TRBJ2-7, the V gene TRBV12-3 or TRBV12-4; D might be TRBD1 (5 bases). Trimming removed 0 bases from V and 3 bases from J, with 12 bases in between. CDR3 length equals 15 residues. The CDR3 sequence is CASSLAPTGLYEQYF. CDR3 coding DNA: TGTGCCAGCAGTTTAGCGCCCACAGGCCTCTACGAGCAGTACTTC.

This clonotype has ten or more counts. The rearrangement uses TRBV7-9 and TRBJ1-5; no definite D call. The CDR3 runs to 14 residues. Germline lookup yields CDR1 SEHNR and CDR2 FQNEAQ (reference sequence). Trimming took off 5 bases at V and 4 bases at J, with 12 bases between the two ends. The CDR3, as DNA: TGTGCCAGCAGCACGTCGGACGGGAATCAGCCCCAGCATTTT. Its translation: CASSTSDGNQPQHF.

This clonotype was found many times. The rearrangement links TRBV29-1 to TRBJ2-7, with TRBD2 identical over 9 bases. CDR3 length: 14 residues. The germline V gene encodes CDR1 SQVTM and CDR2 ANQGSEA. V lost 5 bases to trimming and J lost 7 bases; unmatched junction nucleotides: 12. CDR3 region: CSVPAGGLFGEQYF. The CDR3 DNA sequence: TGCAGCGTTCCGGCGGGAGGGCTTTTCGGGGAGCAGTACTTC.

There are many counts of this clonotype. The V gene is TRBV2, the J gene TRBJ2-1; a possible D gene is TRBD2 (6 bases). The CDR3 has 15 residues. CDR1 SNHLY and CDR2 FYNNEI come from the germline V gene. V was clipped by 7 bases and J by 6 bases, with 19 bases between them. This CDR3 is CASTRFGGVTNEQFF. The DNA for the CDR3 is TGTGCCAGCACCCGCTTCGGGGGAGTGACCAATGAGCAGTTCTTC. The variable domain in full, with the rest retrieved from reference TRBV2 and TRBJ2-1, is EPEVTQTPSHQVTQMGQEVILRCVPISNHLYFYWYRQILGQKVEFLVSFYNNEISEKSEIFDDQFSVERPDGSNFTLKIRSTKLEDSAMYFCASTRFGGVTNEQFFGPGTRLTVL.

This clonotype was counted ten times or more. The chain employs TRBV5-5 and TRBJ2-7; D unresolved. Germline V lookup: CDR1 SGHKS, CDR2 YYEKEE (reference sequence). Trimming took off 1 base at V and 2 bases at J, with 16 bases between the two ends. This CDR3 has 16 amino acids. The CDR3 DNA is TGTGCCAGCAGCTTGAGCGCGCTCGGTAGGGCCTACGAGCAGTACTTC. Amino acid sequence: CASSLSALGRAYEQYF.

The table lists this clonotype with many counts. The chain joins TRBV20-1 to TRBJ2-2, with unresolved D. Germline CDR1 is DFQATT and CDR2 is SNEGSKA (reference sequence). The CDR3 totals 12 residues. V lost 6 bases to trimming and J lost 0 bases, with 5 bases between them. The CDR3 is CSAPSNTGELFF. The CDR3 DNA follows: TGCAGTGCGCCCTCGAACACCGGGGAGCTGTTTTTT.

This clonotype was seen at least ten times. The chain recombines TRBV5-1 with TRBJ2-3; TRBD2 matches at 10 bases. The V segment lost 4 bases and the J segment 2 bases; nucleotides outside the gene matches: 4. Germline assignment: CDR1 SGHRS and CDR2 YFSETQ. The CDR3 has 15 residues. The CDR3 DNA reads TGCGCCAGCAGCCGGACTAGCGGCGACACAGATACGCAGTATTTT. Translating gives CASSRTSGDTDTQYF.

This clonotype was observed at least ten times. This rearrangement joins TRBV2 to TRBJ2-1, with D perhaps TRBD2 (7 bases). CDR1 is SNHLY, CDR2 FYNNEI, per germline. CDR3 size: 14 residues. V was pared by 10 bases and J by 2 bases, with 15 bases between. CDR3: CATYGGAAYNEQFF. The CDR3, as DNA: TGTGCCACCTATGGGGGGGCAGCCTACAATGAGCAGTTCTTC.

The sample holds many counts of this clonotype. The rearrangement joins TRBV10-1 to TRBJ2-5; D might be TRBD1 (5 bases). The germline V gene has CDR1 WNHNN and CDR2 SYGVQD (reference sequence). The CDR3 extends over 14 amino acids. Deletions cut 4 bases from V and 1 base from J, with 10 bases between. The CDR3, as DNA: TGCGCCAGCAGTGGATCAGGGTTCCAAGAGACCCAGTACTTC. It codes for CASSGSGFQETQYF.

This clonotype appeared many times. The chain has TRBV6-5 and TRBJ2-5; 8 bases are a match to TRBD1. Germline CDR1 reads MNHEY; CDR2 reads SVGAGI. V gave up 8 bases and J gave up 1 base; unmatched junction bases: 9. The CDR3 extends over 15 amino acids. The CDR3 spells CASGGTGAGQETQYF. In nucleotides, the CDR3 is TGTGCCAGCGGAGGGACAGGAGCGGGCCAAGAGACCCAGTACTTC.

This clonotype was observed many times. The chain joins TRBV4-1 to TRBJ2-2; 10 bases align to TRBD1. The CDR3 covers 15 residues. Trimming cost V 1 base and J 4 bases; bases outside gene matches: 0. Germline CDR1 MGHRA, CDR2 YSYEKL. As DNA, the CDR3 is TGCGCCAGCAGCCAAGGACAGGGGGCCACCGGGGAGCTGTTTTTT. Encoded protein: CASSQGQGATGELFF.

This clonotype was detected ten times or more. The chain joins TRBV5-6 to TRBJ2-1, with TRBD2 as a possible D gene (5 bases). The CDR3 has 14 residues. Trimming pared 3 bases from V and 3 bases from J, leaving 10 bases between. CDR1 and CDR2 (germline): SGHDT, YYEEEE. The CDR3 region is CASSSGDYYNEQFF. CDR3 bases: TGTGCCAGCAGCTCCGGAGACTACTACAATGAGCAGTTCTTC.

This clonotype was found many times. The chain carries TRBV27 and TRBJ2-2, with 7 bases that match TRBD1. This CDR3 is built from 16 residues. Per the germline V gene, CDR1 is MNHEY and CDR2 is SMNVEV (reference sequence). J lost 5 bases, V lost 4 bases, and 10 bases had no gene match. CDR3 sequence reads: CASSSNRGAMTGELFF. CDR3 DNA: TGTGCCAGCAGTTCCAACAGGGGCGCGATGACCGGGGAGCTGTTTTTT.

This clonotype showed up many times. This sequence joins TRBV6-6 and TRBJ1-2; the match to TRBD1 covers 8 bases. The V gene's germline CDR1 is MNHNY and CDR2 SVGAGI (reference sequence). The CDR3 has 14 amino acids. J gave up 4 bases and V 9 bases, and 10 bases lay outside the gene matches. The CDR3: CASDGQGVGYGYTF. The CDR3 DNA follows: TGTGCCAGTGACGGACAGGGCGTTGGCTATGGCTACACCTTC.

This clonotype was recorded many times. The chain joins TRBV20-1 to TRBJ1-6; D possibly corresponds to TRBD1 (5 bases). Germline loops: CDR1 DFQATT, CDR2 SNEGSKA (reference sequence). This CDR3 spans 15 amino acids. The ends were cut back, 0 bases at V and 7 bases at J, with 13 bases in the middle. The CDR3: CSARDQQGRNSPLHF. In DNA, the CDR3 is TGCAGTGCTAGAGATCAGCAGGGCCGAAATTCACCCCTCCACTTT.

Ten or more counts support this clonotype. CDR3 nucleotides: TGTGCCACCAGTGAGCCGGGGGGGAGGCGCACAGATACGCAGTATTTT. This translates into CATSEPGGRRTDTQYF. V and J are TRBV24-1 and TRBJ2-3, with TRBD2 matching 8 bases. From germline, CDR1 is KGHDR and CDR2 SFDVKD. This CDR3 is built from 16 residues. The V segment lost 4 bases and the J segment 1 base; nucleotides outside the gene matches: 6.

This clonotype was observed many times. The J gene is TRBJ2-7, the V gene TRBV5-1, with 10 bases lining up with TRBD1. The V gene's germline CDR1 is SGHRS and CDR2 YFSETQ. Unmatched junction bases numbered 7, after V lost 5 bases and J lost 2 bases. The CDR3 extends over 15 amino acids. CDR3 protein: CASRRPGQGTYEQYF. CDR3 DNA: TGCGCCAGCAGGCGCCCGGGACAGGGGACCTACGAGCAGTACTTC.

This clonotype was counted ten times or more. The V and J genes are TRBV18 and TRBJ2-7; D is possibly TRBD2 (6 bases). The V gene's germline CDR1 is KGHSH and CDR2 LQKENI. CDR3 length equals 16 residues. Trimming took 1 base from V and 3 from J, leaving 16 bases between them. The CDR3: CASSPRFFSGVYEQYF. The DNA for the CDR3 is TGTGCCAGCTCACCACGGTTTTTTTCGGGGGTCTACGAGCAGTACTTC.

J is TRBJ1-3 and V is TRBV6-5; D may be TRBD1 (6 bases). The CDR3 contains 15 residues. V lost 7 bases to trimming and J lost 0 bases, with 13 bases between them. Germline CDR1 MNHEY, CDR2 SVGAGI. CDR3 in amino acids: CASKPGQVSGNTIYF. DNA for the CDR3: TGTGCCAGCAAACCGGGACAAGTCTCTGGAAACACCATATATTTT.

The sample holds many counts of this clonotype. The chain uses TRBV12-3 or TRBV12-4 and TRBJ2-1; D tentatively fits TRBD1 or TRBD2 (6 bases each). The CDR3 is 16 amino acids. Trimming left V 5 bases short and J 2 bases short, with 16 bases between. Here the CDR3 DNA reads TGTGCCAGCAGTCGGTGGGGGGCAGGGGCCTACAATGAGCAGTTCTTC. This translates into CASSRWGAGAYNEQFF.

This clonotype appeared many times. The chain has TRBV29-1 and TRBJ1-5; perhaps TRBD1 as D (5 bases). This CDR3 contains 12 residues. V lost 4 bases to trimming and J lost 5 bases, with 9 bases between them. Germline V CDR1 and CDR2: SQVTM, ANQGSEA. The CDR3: CSVGEQDQPQHF. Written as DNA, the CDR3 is TGCAGCGTTGGGGAACAGGATCAGCCCCAGCATTTT.

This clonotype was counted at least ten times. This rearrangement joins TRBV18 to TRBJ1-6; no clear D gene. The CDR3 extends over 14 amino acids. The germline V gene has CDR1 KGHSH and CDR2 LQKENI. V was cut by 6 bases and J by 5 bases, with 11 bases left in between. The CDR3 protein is CASSRTENNSPLHF. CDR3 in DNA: TGTGCCAGCTCCCGAACAGAGAATAATTCACCCCTCCACTTT.

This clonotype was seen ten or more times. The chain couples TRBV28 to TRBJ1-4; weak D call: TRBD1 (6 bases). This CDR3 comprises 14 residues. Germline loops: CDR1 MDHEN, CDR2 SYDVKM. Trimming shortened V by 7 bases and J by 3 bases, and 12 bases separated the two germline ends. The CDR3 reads CASKGGAANEKLFF. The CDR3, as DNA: TGTGCCAGCAAAGGGGGGGCAGCTAATGAAAAACTGTTTTTT.